Listed here is a single T cell receptor (beta chain). Its antigen is not known. Time point defined: newly diagnosed GD, antithyroid drugs for less than 3 months. The TCR library was made from RNA that had been extracted from PBMCs in TRIzol. This sample was taken from a study of regulatory T cells in long-lasting Graves disease. Study-wide findings and caveats: TCR diversity was lower in persistent Graves' patients than in newly diagnosed ones. Whereas around 970 public clonotypes were shared by new patients, persistent patients shared more, at under 3,000.

iRepertoire HTBI primers and Arm-PCR of CDR3 regions built TCR beta libraries. A single record per CDR3 protein comes from TCRdb applying MiXCR to the multiplex PCR reads. Of about 560,000 distinct CDR3 sequences listed, about 16% are singletons. V shed 1 base and J 2 bases; nucleotides not matched to a gene: 6. The CDR3 length is 17 residues. Germline assignment: CDR1 MGHRA and CDR2 YSYEKL. The data also belong to a second study, concerning T cells in Graves' hyperthyroidism and ophthalmopathy.

The sample here was peripheral blood mononuclear cells (PBMCs), taken at new diagnosis, from a patient treated with antithyroid drugs. This chain uses TRBV4-1 with TRBJ1-4; 8 nucleotides match TRBD1. This TCR was recovered from a man younger than 35 with Graves disease. The CDR3 sequence is CASSQGQGRSTNEKLFF. Here the CDR3 DNA reads TGCGCCAGCAGCCAAGGACAGGGGAGGTCGACTAATGAAAAACTGTTTTTT.